The 14 T cell receptor beta chains reported below all come from one sample, sequenced in a study of cytomegalovirus exposure and HLA in healthy donors. In the PCR, 60 Vbeta and 13 Jbeta primers were used. Generated by immunoSEQ multiplex PCR, the TCRdb table keeps only in-frame clones and is missing some. The sample yields 110,000 to 150,000 clones, about 70% seen once. The sample consisted of PBMCs. These receptors were collected from a woman aged 60-70 years in good health and CMV-seropositive.

The J gene is TRBJ2-1, the V gene TRBV2; TRBD2 matches at 11 bases. J gave up 6 bases and V 8 bases, and 9 bases lay outside the gene matches. CDR1 and CDR2 (germline): SNHLY, FYNNEI. CDR3 size: 15 residues. The CDR3 region has the DNA TGTGCCAGCCTCGCCCTAGCGGGAGGTGCCAATGAGCAGTTCTTC. It yields the protein CASLALAGGANEQFF. Together with reference TRBV2 and TRBJ2-1, the CDR3 gives the full variable domain: EPEVTQTPSHQVTQMGQEVILRCVPISNHLYFYWYRQILGQKVEFLVSFYNNEISEKSEIFDDQFSVERPDGSNFTLKIRSTKLEDSAMYFCASLALAGGANEQFFGPGTRLTVL.

The chain recombines TRBV6-1 with TRBJ2-1; 7 bases are shared with TRBD2. CDR1 is MNHNS and CDR2 is SASEGT in the germline V gene. The CDR3 totals 14 residues. With V trimmed by 8 bases and J by 4 bases, 8 bases remained unmatched. Written as DNA, the CDR3 is TGTGCCAGCGGTCCTAGCGGAGATTACAATGAGCAGTTCTTC. This codes for CASGPSGDYNEQFF.

This chain connects TRBV30 to TRBJ2-3; perhaps TRBD1 as D (6 bases). The ends were cut back, 1 base at V and 7 bases at J, with 12 bases in the middle. This CDR3 contains 13 residues. CDR1 and CDR2 (germline): GTSNPN, SVGIG (reference sequence). The CDR3 here is CAWSGQGRNTQYF. The CDR3 DNA reads as TGTGCCTGGAGTGGGCAGGGGCGAAATACGCAGTATTTT.

The gene calls are TRBV6-4 and TRBJ1-4; 11 bases are a match to TRBD1. The CDR3 length is 19 residues. V was clipped by 3 bases and J by 3 bases; unmatched bases: 12. Germline loops: CDR1 MRHNA, CDR2 SNTAGT. The CDR3: CASSDPGQGGLLANEKLFF. The CDR3 DNA reads as TGTGCCAGCAGTGATCCGGGACAGGGGGGTTTGCTAGCTAATGAAAAACTGTTTTTT.

The chain links TRBV28 to TRBJ1-5, with TRBD1 matching 8 bases. Germline V lookup: CDR1 MDHEN, CDR2 SYDVKM. The CDR3 runs to 16 residues. V trimming: 4 bases; J trimming: 6 bases; junction bases outside the gene matches: 11. The CDR3 sequence is CASSSLIQGAGQPQHF. CDR3 DNA sequence: TGTGCCAGCAGTTCATTAATCCAGGGGGCTGGTCAGCCCCAGCATTTT.

The chain couples TRBV25-1 to TRBJ2-3, with D hard to call. CDR3 length equals 11 residues. V was cut by 6 bases and J by 2 bases, with 3 bases left in between. Germline lookup yields CDR1 MGHDK and CDR2 SYGVNS. As DNA, the CDR3 is TGTGCCAGCAGGGCCACAGATACGCAGTATTTT. Translating it yields CASRATDTQYF. Full variable domain (outside the CDR3, taken from reference TRBV25-1 and TRBJ2-3): EADIYQTPRYLVIGTGKKITLECSQTMGHDKMYWYQQDPGMELHLIHYSYGVNSTEKGDLSSESTVSRIRTEHFPLTLESARPSHTSQYLCASRATDTQYFGPGTRLTVL.

The chain is built from TRBV5-1 and TRBJ2-7; a possible D gene is TRBD1 (6 bases). Trimming removed 0 bases from V and 5 bases from J, with 15 bases in between. The CDR3 is 15 amino acids. CDR1 is SGHRS and CDR2 is YFSETQ in the germline V gene. Here the CDR3 DNA reads TGCGCCAGCAGCTTGGCTGGGGCCAGGGGACACGAGCAGTACTTC. Protein sequence: CASSLAGARGHEQYF.

This chain joins TRBV30 and TRBJ1-6, with TRBD1 matching 7 bases. Per germline, CDR1 GTSNPN and CDR2 SVGIG (reference sequence). V lost 0 bases to trimming and J lost 7 bases; unmatched junction nucleotides: 3. This CDR3 is built from 14 residues. CDR3 in DNA: TGTGCCTGGAGTGTGGGACAGATCAATTCACCCCTCCACTTT. Its translation is CAWSVGQINSPLHF.

This chain joins TRBV7-9 and TRBJ1-1; D gene unclear. This CDR3 contains 13 residues. Trimming shortened V by 4 bases and J by 0 bases, and 6 bases separated the two germline ends. CDR1 and CDR2 from the germline V gene are SEHNR and FQNEAQ (reference sequence). The CDR3 coding sequence is TGTGCCAGCAGCTCGGTCTTGAACACTGAAGCTTTCTTT. It specifies CASSSVLNTEAFF.

CDR3 in amino acids: CASSPSTGTEAFF. In nucleotides, the CDR3 is TGTGCCAGCAGTCCATCGACAGGGACTGAAGCTTTCTTT. V usage is TRBV27 and J usage is TRBJ1-1; 7 positions agree with TRBD1. The ends lost 5 bases at V and 5 bases at J; junction bases unmatched: 5. This CDR3 contains 13 residues. Germline V gene data show CDR1 as MNHEY and CDR2 as SMNVEV (reference sequence).

V is TRBV19 and J is TRBJ1-2; D is possibly TRBD1 (5 bases). The length of the CDR3 is 14 residues. Per the germline V gene, CDR1 is LNHDA and CDR2 is SQIVND (reference sequence). Deletions cut 5 bases from V and 1 base from J, with 11 bases between. The CDR3 is CASSPRQGNYGYTF. For the CDR3, the DNA is TGTGCCAGTAGTCCCCGCCAGGGTAACTATGGCTACACCTTC. The full variable domain, with the rest looked up from reference TRBV19 and TRBJ1-2, is DGGITQSPKYLFRKEGQNVTLSCEQNLNHDAMYWYRQDPGQGLRLIYYSQIVNDFQKGDIAEGYSVSREKKESFPLTVTSAQKNPTAFYLCASSPRQGNYGYTFGSGTRLTVV.

In the case of this clone: An end of the junction does not agree with germline; a read error may underlie this. The chain links TRBV7-9 to TRBJ2-5; a weak D match, TRBD1 (6 bases). CDR3 size: 13 residues. Germline V CDR1 and CDR2: SEHNR, FQNEAQ (reference sequence). CDR3 sequence: CAGSPGAGETQYF. For the CDR3, the DNA is TGTGCCGGCAGCCCAGGGGCGGGTGAGACCCAGTACTTC.

The chain carries TRBV7-8 and TRBJ2-3; 7 bases are shared with TRBD1. Germline V gene sequence: CDR1 SGHVS, CDR2 FQNEAQ. V was clipped by 3 bases and J by 4 bases; unmatched bases: 7. The CDR3 spans 15 residues. The CDR3 is CASSFGQADADTQYF. CDR3 coding DNA: TGTGCCAGCAGCTTCGGACAGGCGGATGCAGATACGCAGTATTTT.

J is TRBJ2-2 and V is TRBV5-1; possibly TRBD1 for D (6 bases). CDR1 and CDR2 from the germline V gene are SGHRS and YFSETQ. The V and J ends lost 2 bases and 0 bases respectively, with 8 bases between them. This CDR3 has 15 residues. The CDR3 region has the DNA TGCGCCAGCAGCTTAGAGGGGGCGAACACCGGGGAGCTGTTTTTT. Protein: CASSLEGANTGELFF. Full variable domain (outside the CDR3, taken from reference TRBV5-1 and TRBJ2-2): KAGVTQTPRYLIKTRGQQVTLSCSPISGHRSVSWYQQTPGQGLQFLFEYFSETQRNKGNFPGRFSGRQFSNSRSEMNVSTLELGDSALYLCASSLEGANTGELFFGEGSRLTVL.